This T cell receptor beta chain was observed in a study of blood T cell repertoires in COVID-19. V gave up 3 bases and J gave up 9 bases, with 24 bases separating them. The CDR3 spans 17 residues. CDR1 and CDR2 (germline): KGHSH, LQKENI. Cohorts were assigned according to the clinical history that participants reported. It was within 2 weeks before study entry that exposed participants met a COVID-19 case. Per the study methods: Using reference gene primer amplification, nucleated cell counts were estimated. The method was immunoSEQ multiplex PCR; TCRdb's version includes in-frame clones alone and lacks a portion of them. Clone size and V and J calls were adopted from that table, with D and trimming inferred from the DNA. The table lists roughly 58,000 clones, around two thirds of them singletons.

V usage is TRBV18 and J usage is TRBJ2-1; tentatively, D is TRBD2 (6 bases). The specimen sequenced was PBMCs or T cells enriched from blood (not recorded which). The receptor was derived from a woman aged 55-70 years who had been exposed to COVID-19. The CDR3 is CASSPRIGGVENLEQFF. The DNA for the CDR3 is TGTGCCAGCTCACCCCGAATAGGCGGGGTGGAAAATCTTGAGCAGTTCTTC. Complete variable domain (other parts from reference TRBV18 and TRBJ2-1): NAGVMQNPRHLVRRRGQEARLRCSPMKGHSHVYWYRQLPEEGLKFMVYLQKENIIDESGMPKERFSAEFPKEGPSILRIQQVVRGDSAAYFCASSPRIGGVENLEQFFGPGTRLTVL.